The 29 T cell receptor beta chains below were found in one sample sequenced in a study of blood T cell repertoires in COVID-19. Profiled with immunoSEQ multiplex PCR; TCRdb holds only in-frame clones, not every one. The sample holds more than 95,000 clones, 75% to 85% seen once. The source material was peripheral blood. The receptors come from a woman in her 70s with acute or convalescent COVID-19.

The chain couples TRBV6-1 to TRBJ2-7; 10 positions match TRBD2. V lost 3 bases and J lost 7; bases outside the gene matches: 9. This CDR3 comprises 15 residues. Germline values: CDR1 MNHNS, CDR2 SASEGT. In DNA form, the CDR3 reads TGTGCCAGCAGTGAGATGAGCGGGAGGGCATGGGAGCAGTACTTC. It yields the protein CASSEMSGRAWEQYF.

The chain employs TRBV19 and TRBJ1-1; 8 bases fit TRBD1. Germline V gives CDR1 LNHDA, CDR2 SQIVND (reference sequence). Germline trimming cut 3 bases from V and 6 bases from J; bases unmatched to any gene: 18. This CDR3 is 18 amino acids long. CDR3 bases: TGTGCCAGTAGTATTCCGCCTTTCAAACAGGGGGGAATGGCTGAAGCTTTCTTT. Protein product: CASSIPPFKQGGMAEAFF.

This clone turned up a few times. V is TRBV7-8 and J is TRBJ2-7, with 11 nucleotides matching TRBD1. The germline V gene has CDR1 SGHVS and CDR2 FQNEAQ. Germline trimming cut 5 bases from V and 4 bases from J; bases unmatched to any gene: 4. This CDR3 contains 14 residues. The CDR3 DNA sequence: TGTGCCAGCAGCGCGGACAGGGGGCAATACGAGCAGTACTTC. It translates to CASSADRGQYEQYF.

This chain joins TRBV6-2 or TRBV6-3 and TRBJ1-1; no reliable D call. The germline V gene encodes CDR1 MNHEY and CDR2 SVGEGT. The CDR3 totals 12 residues. V lost 6 bases, J lost 4 bases, and 9 bases lay in between. CDR3: CASSRAVTEAFF. The DNA of the CDR3 is TGTGCCAGCAGCCGTGCAGTCACTGAAGCTTTCTTT.

This rearrangement joins TRBV3-1 (or the pseudogene TRBV3-2) to TRBJ1-2; TRBD1 aligns across 7 bases. Trimming removed 1 base from V and 3 bases from J; junction bases left unmatched: 2. The germline V gene has CDR1 LGHDT and CDR2 YNNKEL (reference sequence). This CDR3 contains 14 residues. The CDR3 loop is CASSQADRDYGYTF. The CDR3 DNA reads TGTGCCAGCAGCCAAGCCGACAGGGACTATGGCTACACCTTC.

The chain couples TRBV2 to TRBJ1-4, with TRBD1 matching 7 bases. From germline, CDR1 is SNHLY and CDR2 FYNNEI. The CDR3 covers 14 residues. V was clipped by 4 bases and J by 7 bases; unmatched bases: 6. DNA of the CDR3: TGTGCCAGCAGTGTCAGGGGGAGCGCTGAAAAACTGTTTTTT. It encodes CASSVRGSAEKLFF.

The chain uses TRBV3-1 (or the pseudogene TRBV3-2) and TRBJ2-5; D perhaps matches TRBD1 (6 bases). Trimming took 4 bases from V and 2 from J, leaving 14 bases between them. This CDR3 spans 15 amino acids. In germline, CDR1 is LGHDT, CDR2 YNNKEL (reference sequence). The CDR3 DNA reads TGTGCCAGCAGCCGAGATACAGGGCCTCAAGAGACCCAGTACTTC. It yields the protein CASSRDTGPQETQYF.

The chain links TRBV5-4 to TRBJ2-6; TRBD2 might be the D (5 bases). V was clipped by 4 bases and J by 11 bases, with 19 bases between them. Per germline, CDR1 SGHNT and CDR2 YYREEE (reference sequence). This CDR3 is 15 amino acids long. The CDR3 bases are TGTGCCAGCAGCCCACCCGCTCCGGGAAGCCACGTCCTGACTTTC. Amino acid sequence: CASSPPAPGSHVLTF.

This sequence joins TRBV5-1 and TRBJ1-2; 7 bases fit TRBD1. From germline, CDR1 is SGHRS and CDR2 YFSETQ. V was clipped by 0 bases and J by 7 bases; unmatched bases: 9. CDR3 size: 15 residues. The CDR3 protein is CASSLDTGASGGYTF. For the CDR3, the DNA is TGCGCCAGCAGCTTGGATACAGGGGCATCGGGTGGCTACACCTTC.

The chain is built from TRBV5-1 and TRBJ1-2; possible D gene TRBD1, 6 bases. V was cut by 0 bases and J by 5 bases, with 14 bases left in between. The CDR3 runs 15 residues. Germline V CDR1 and CDR2: SGHRS, YFSETQ. This CDR3 is CASSLAGGLGYGYTF. The CDR3 DNA follows: TGCGCCAGCAGCTTGGCGGGGGGGCTCGGGTATGGCTACACCTTC. The full variable domain, its missing parts supplied by reference TRBV5-1 and TRBJ1-2, is KAGVTQTPRYLIKTRGQQVTLSCSPISGHRSVSWYQQTPGQGLQFLFEYFSETQRNKGNFPGRFSGRQFSNSRSEMNVSTLELGDSALYLCASSLAGGLGYGYTFGSGTRLTVV.

With regard to this clone: Other DNA sequences from this sample encode an identical CDR3 as well. The genes are TRBV7-2 and TRBJ1-1; D remains unclear. Trimming cost V 1 base and J 3 bases, with 9 bases left between them. This CDR3 spans 14 amino acids. Germline assignment: CDR1 SGHTA and CDR2 FQGNSA. The CDR3 spells CASSLEAGYTEAFF. The DNA of the CDR3 is TGTGCCAGCAGCTTAGAGGCGGGCTACACTGAAGCTTTCTTT.

The gene calls are TRBV30 and TRBJ2-7; TRBD1 matches at 9 bases. The length of the CDR3 is 12 residues. Germline CDR1 reads GTSNPN; CDR2 reads SVGIG (reference sequence). V shed 8 bases and J 6 bases; nucleotides not matched to a gene: 8. Here the CDR3 DNA reads TGTGCCCTAGGGACAGGGTATGGCGAGCAGTACTTC. Translation gives CALGTGYGEQYF.

The rearrangement uses TRBV27 and TRBJ2-5, with 7 bases aligning to TRBD1. This CDR3 is built from 13 residues. CDR1 and CDR2 (germline): MNHEY, SMNVEV (reference sequence). The V and J ends lost 5 bases and 7 bases, in that order; junction bases with no gene match: 7. The CDR3 reads CASSADRIGTQYF. CDR3 bases: TGTGCCAGCAGTGCGGACAGGATCGGGACCCAGTACTTC.

J is TRBJ2-1 and V is TRBV24-1; TRBD1 matches at 9 bases. V gave up 3 bases and J gave up 1 base; unmatched junction bases: 12. CDR1 is KGHDR, CDR2 SFDVKD, per germline. CDR3 size: 19 residues. The CDR3 bases are TGTGCCACCAGTGATGCGGCCCCGGGACAGGGTCGATCCTACAATGAGCAGTTCTTC. Protein product: CATSDAAPGQGRSYNEQFF.

The gene calls are TRBV28 and TRBJ1-1; possibly TRBD1 for D (6 bases). The CDR3 is 19 amino acids. Germline V gene data show CDR1 as MDHEN and CDR2 as SYDVKM. V was shortened by 3 bases and J by 1 base, with 24 bases between the two germline ends. CDR3 sequence reads: CASSLGAGWGRGGNTEAFF. CDR3 coding DNA: TGTGCCAGCAGTTTGGGCGCAGGGTGGGGGCGCGGGGGGAACACTGAAGCTTTCTTT.

The chain couples TRBV6-6 to TRBJ1-3; D call uncertain. Germline V gene sequence: CDR1 MNHNY, CDR2 SVGAGI (reference sequence). V lost 6 bases and J lost 0, with 15 bases in between. The CDR3 has 16 amino acids. The CDR3 reads CASRSTGYGSGNTIYF. The CDR3 coding sequence is TGTGCCAGCAGGTCAACGGGTTACGGCTCTGGAAACACCATATATTTT.

The rearrangement uses TRBV5-1 and TRBJ2-4; 8 bases fit TRBD1. Germline V gives CDR1 SGHRS, CDR2 YFSETQ. This CDR3 spans 15 amino acids. Trimming cost V 2 bases and J 1 base; bases outside gene matches: 2. The CDR3 bases are TGCGCCAGCAGCTTACAGGGGGTTGCCAAAAACATTCAGTACTTC. It translates to CASSLQGVAKNIQYF.

The V gene is TRBV12-5, the J gene TRBJ1-5, with D maybe TRBD1 (6 bases). Looked up from germline, CDR1 is LGHNT and CDR2 is FRNRAP. The CDR3 runs 14 residues. V lost 1 base, J lost 5 bases, and 9 bases lay in between. The CDR3, as DNA: TGTGCTAGTGGTTTGGACGCAGGGGATCAGCCCCAGCATTTT. Translation gives CASGLDAGDQPQHF.

The V and J genes are TRBV19 and TRBJ1-2, with D unresolved. This CDR3 has 12 amino acids. Deletions cut 4 bases from V and 4 bases from J, with 7 bases between. Germline CDR1 LNHDA, CDR2 SQIVND (reference sequence). The CDR3 reads CASSTDGYGYTF. DNA of the CDR3: TGTGCCAGTAGTACAGACGGCTATGGCTACACCTTC. The entire variable domain, with the rest obtained from reference TRBV19 and TRBJ1-2, is as follows: DGGITQSPKYLFRKEGQNVTLSCEQNLNHDAMYWYRQDPGQGLRLIYYSQIVNDFQKGDIAEGYSVSREKKESFPLTVTSAQKNPTAFYLCASSTDGYGYTFGSGTRLTVV.

The V gene is TRBV11-2, the J gene TRBJ2-2; 9 bases match TRBD2. This CDR3 comprises 14 residues. With 7 bases clipped from V and 4 bases from J, the junction kept 4 bases outside the gene matches. CDR1 is SGHAT, CDR2 FQNNGV, per germline. CDR3 DNA: TGTGCCAGCAAGTTAGCGGGGGCCACCGGGGAGCTGTTTTTT. It codes for CASKLAGATGELFF.

This clone has more than one count but fewer than ten. The chain employs TRBV7-9 and TRBJ1-2; D is perhaps TRBD1 (5 bases). Between the trimmed V and J ends, which lost 4 bases and 8 bases, there was a span of 17 bases. The germline CDR1 and CDR2 sequences are SEHNR and FQNEAQ (reference sequence). The CDR3 has 14 residues. The DNA for the CDR3 is TGTGCCAGCAGCTCTCGGGGGTTCTTAGGAGGCTACACCTTC. It encodes CASSSRGFLGGYTF.

V is TRBV6-5 and J is TRBJ2-3; the match to TRBD2 covers 10 bases. The CDR3 has 14 amino acids. V shed 5 bases and J 6 bases; nucleotides not matched to a gene: 5. Germline values: CDR1 MNHEY, CDR2 SVGAGI. CDR3 nucleotides: TGTGCCAGCAGTAGCGGGAGGGCCGGGGATACGCAGTATTTT. Translating it yields CASSSGRAGDTQYF.

The chain combines TRBV2 with TRBJ2-2; 7 bases agree with TRBD2. This CDR3 region has 16 residues. The V segment lost 5 bases and the J segment 0 bases; nucleotides outside the gene matches: 6. Germline V gene sequence: CDR1 SNHLY, CDR2 FYNNEI. The CDR3 nucleotides read TGTGCCAGCAGTTACCGGGACTACCCGAACACCGGGGAGCTGTTTTTT. It codes for CASSYRDYPNTGELFF.

The V gene is TRBV30, the J gene TRBJ1-1; D is uncertain. The CDR3 consists of 13 residues. CDR1 and CDR2 from the germline V gene are GTSNPN and SVGIG (reference sequence). The ends were cut back, 3 bases at V and 0 bases at J, with 8 bases in the middle. CDR3 amino acids: CAWSSGVNTEAFF. DNA for the CDR3: TGTGCCTGGAGCTCGGGTGTGAACACTGAAGCTTTCTTT.

The gene calls are TRBV18 and TRBJ1-5, with D unclear. Germline CDR1 and CDR2: KGHSH and LQKENI. Trimming stripped 3 bases from V and 0 bases from J, with 9 bases between. The CDR3 consists of 15 residues. CDR3 DNA sequence: TGTGCCAGCTCACCCCCAGGCTATAGCAATCAGCCCCAGCATTTT. This translates into CASSPPGYSNQPQHF.

The chain uses TRBV30 and TRBJ2-7; TRBD1 matches at 7 bases. J gave up 12 bases and V 2 bases, and 7 bases lay outside the gene matches. The CDR3 spans 11 residues. CDR1 GTSNPN and CDR2 SVGIG come from the germline V gene (reference sequence). The CDR3 nucleotides are TGTGCCTGGAGTATAGGACAGGACGTGTACTTC. It translates to CAWSIGQDVYF.

The V and J genes are TRBV5-6 and TRBJ1-2; D remains ambiguous. V was pared by 0 bases and J by 6 bases, with 9 bases between. Germline values: CDR1 SGHDT, CDR2 YYEEEE. The CDR3 has 13 residues. In DNA, the CDR3 is TGTGCCAGCAGCTTGGGGCGGCGGGATGGCTACACCTTC. It is translated as CASSLGRRDGYTF.

This chain uses TRBV18 with TRBJ1-1; D uncertain. Trimming removed 3 bases from V and 9 bases from J, with 17 bases in between. CDR1 KGHSH and CDR2 LQKENI come from the germline V gene. The CDR3 runs to 14 residues. CDR3: CASSPNPEEAKAFF. DNA for the CDR3: TGTGCCAGCTCACCTAATCCTGAGGAGGCCAAAGCTTTCTTT.

This clone was observed once. The genes are TRBV19 and TRBJ1-3; D might be TRBD1 (5 bases). This CDR3 contains 14 residues. V was trimmed by 7 bases and J by 0 bases, leaving 10 bases between them. CDR1 LNHDA and CDR2 SQIVND come from the germline V gene (reference sequence). In DNA, the CDR3 is TGTGCCAGTACCGGGGGAAACTCTGGAAACACCATATATTTT. Translated, it gives CASTGGNSGNTIYF.